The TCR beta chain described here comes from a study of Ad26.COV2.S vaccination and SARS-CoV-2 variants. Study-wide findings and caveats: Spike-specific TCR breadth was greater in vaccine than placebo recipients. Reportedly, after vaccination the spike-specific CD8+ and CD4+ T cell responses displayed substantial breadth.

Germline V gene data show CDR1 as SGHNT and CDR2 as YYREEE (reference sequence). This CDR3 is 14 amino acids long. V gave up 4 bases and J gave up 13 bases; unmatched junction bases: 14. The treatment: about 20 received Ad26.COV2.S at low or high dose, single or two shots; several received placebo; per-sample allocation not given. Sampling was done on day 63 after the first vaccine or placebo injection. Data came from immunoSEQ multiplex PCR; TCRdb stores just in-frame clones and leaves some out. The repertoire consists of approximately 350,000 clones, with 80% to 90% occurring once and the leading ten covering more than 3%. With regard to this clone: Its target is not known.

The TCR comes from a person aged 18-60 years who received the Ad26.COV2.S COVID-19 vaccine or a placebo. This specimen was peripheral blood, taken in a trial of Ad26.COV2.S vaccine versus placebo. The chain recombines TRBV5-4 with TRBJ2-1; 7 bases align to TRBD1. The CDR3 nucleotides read TGTGCCAGCAGCATAACCACCGGGACAGAGTTACAGTTCTTC. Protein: CASSITTGTELQFF.